This T cell receptor (beta chain) was retrieved from a study of blood T cell repertoires in COVID-19. Study context: Italy, Spain and the United States were the sources of the convalescent and acute COVID-19 samples. PBMCs, B-cell-depleted T cells, or T cells provided the cDNA or gDNA that made up the material.

In the authors' workflow: Reference gene primer amplification gave nucleated cell count estimates. Here immunoSEQ multiplex PCR was the method, and the copy in TCRdb shows in-frame clones only, minus some. V and J calls plus clone size are reproduced from that table; the DNA served to infer D and trimming. The sample carries 55,000 to 70,000 clones, more than 70% recorded once. Germline V gives CDR1 KGHSH, CDR2 LQKENI. This CDR3 is built from 15 residues. Trimming took off 1 base at V and 7 bases at J, with 16 bases between the two ends. The gene calls are TRBV18 and TRBJ1-1; D call uncertain. Input material: peripheral blood. This TCR derives from a man aged 55 to 70 with active or convalescent COVID-19. This CDR3 is CASSPREANGGEAFF. Here the CDR3 DNA reads TGTGCCAGCTCACCACGGGAAGCAAACGGAGGTGAAGCTTTCTTT.